These T cell receptor beta chains were read from a single sample in a study of shared clonotypes between healthy human individuals. Profiled with immunoSEQ multiplex PCR; TCRdb holds only in-frame clones, not every one. This table holds under 2.5 million clones, under 95% found once. The specimen sequenced was naive CD4+ T cells from PBMCs. These receptors originate from a man younger than 30 in good health. Some clones in this sample may be carry-over from other donors' samples. CDR3s leave out the opening cysteine and the closing phenylalanine or tryptophan. Fields, in order: V gene, J gene, CDR3 protein.

v_call: TRBV14; j_call: TRBJ1-5; cdr3_aa: ASSPRTGQPQH
v_call: TRBV28; j_call: TRBJ2-7; cdr3_aa: ASRTAGGREQY
v_call: TRBV5-1; j_call: TRBJ2-1; cdr3_aa: ASSLLFGEGNEQF
v_call: TRBV9; j_call: TRBJ1-2; cdr3_aa: ASSVGGTLANYGYT
v_call: TRBV5-1; j_call: TRBJ2-7; cdr3_aa: ASSSIGLAENEQY
v_call: TRBV14; j_call: TRBJ2-7; cdr3_aa: ASSHRTGGLYEQY
v_call: TRBV11-1; j_call: TRBJ2-7; cdr3_aa: ASSPGHRLYEQY
v_call: TRBV6-5; j_call: TRBJ1-2; cdr3_aa: ASSPDRINYGYT
v_call: TRBV6-1; j_call: TRBJ2-2; cdr3_aa: ASSIRGGELF
v_call: TRBV28; j_call: TRBJ1-5; cdr3_aa: ASSLGGGGNQPQH
v_call: TRBV11-2; j_call: TRBJ2-1; cdr3_aa: ASSQGAAGLNEQF
v_call: TRBV28; j_call: TRBJ2-1; cdr3_aa: ASSLIGKIGYNEQF
v_call: TRBV29-1; j_call: TRBJ1-2; cdr3_aa: SGGQGLDYGYT
v_call: TRBV29-1; j_call: TRBJ2-4; cdr3_aa: SVAGQLAKNIQY
v_call: TRBV15; j_call: TRBJ2-2; cdr3_aa: ATSRPKGTGELF
v_call: TRBV9; j_call: TRBJ2-3; cdr3_aa: ASSIRQQSDTQY
v_call: TRBV6-6; j_call: TRBJ2-3; cdr3_aa: ASRWGAQGDTQY
v_call: TRBV4-3; j_call: TRBJ2-5; cdr3_aa: ASSLGGTSAETQY
v_call: TRBV6-5; j_call: TRBJ1-1; cdr3_aa: ASTRFTGGTEAF
v_call: TRBV6-6; j_call: TRBJ1-2; cdr3_aa: ASISGTGKTIGGYT
v_call: TRBV18; j_call: TRBJ2-3; cdr3_aa: ASSPQGASVLEAQY
v_call: TRBV4-2; j_call: TRBJ1-5; cdr3_aa: ASSGDRGRVQPQH
v_call: TRBV7-7; j_call: TRBJ2-7; cdr3_aa: ASSFGWPSSYEQY
v_call: TRBV11-3; j_call: TRBJ2-3; cdr3_aa: ASSIGTSGTDTQY
v_call: TRBV5-4; j_call: TRBJ2-3; cdr3_aa: ASRPGGVSTDTQY
v_call: TRBV5-1; j_call: TRBJ2-5; cdr3_aa: ASRQAPQGKETQY
v_call: TRBV7-3; j_call: TRBJ2-3; cdr3_aa: ASSLFGGGVTDTQY
v_call: TRBV6-1; j_call: TRBJ2-7; cdr3_aa: ASRGLAGYNEQY
v_call: TRBV7-3; j_call: TRBJ2-7; cdr3_aa: ASSPGTQYEQY
v_call: TRBV2; j_call: TRBJ2-5; cdr3_aa: ASSDASGDQETQY
v_call: TRBV19; j_call: TRBJ1-1; cdr3_aa: ASSIDRATQTFEAF
v_call: TRBV7-3; j_call: TRBJ2-5; cdr3_aa: ASSLAGGSGAQY
v_call: TRBV19; j_call: TRBJ2-2; cdr3_aa: ASSIPSGANTGELF
v_call: TRBV6-1; j_call: TRBJ1-6; cdr3_aa: ASSFQGAGSPLH
v_call: TRBV5-6; j_call: TRBJ2-5; cdr3_aa: ASSSFPAARETQY
v_call: TRBV6-5; j_call: TRBJ1-1; cdr3_aa: ASSYGTRNTEAF
v_call: TRBV19; j_call: TRBJ2-3; cdr3_aa: ASSRGPDTQY
v_call: TRBV2; j_call: TRBJ2-5; cdr3_aa: ASRRRDRVY
v_call: TRBV5-1; j_call: TRBJ1-2; cdr3_aa: ASSLAGTGGYT
v_call: TRBV6-6; j_call: TRBJ2-3; cdr3_aa: ASSPPGLADTDTQY
v_call: TRBV7-2; j_call: TRBJ1-2; cdr3_aa: ASSWDLDGYT
v_call: TRBV5-4; j_call: TRBJ2-3; cdr3_aa: ATATENPSTDTQY
v_call: TRBV2; j_call: TRBJ1-2; cdr3_aa: ASRPLDREYSPGYT
v_call: TRBV5-1; j_call: TRBJ2-1; cdr3_aa: ASSFSPGLSYNEQF
v_call: TRBV6-1; j_call: TRBJ1-5; cdr3_aa: ATGQGALVDQPQH
v_call: TRBV28; j_call: TRBJ2-2; cdr3_aa: ASSLLSGGIYTGELF
v_call: TRBV5-1; j_call: TRBJ2-5; cdr3_aa: ASSPMTSGSVETQY
v_call: TRBV5-1; j_call: TRBJ2-5; cdr3_aa: ASSPNRGGETQY